The 22 T cell receptor beta chains in this list originate from one sample, sequenced in a study of T cell repertoires in cytomegalovirus infection. No antigen has been identified for these receptors. TCRdb called the reads again in MiXCR, with one record for every CDR3 protein. Altogether about 130,000 distinct CDR3 sequences are present, roughly a quarter being singletons, with the ten largest covering 34%. The sample was PBMCs, sequenced either directly or after in vitro stimulation (not recorded which). The source is a human donor in good health (CMV status not recorded). Some clones in this sample may be carry-over from other donors' samples.

This clonotype was picked up many times. The rearrangement joins TRBV6-6 to TRBJ2-7; the D is unclear. Trimming cost V 2 bases and J 5 bases, with 4 bases left between them. The CDR3 sequence is 11 residues long. Germline assignment: CDR1 MNHNY and CDR2 SVGAGI (reference sequence). The CDR3 DNA is TGTGCCAGCAGTTACGGAGACGAGCAGTACTTC. This encodes CASSYGDEQYF.

This clonotype was recorded at least ten times. Its ends do not fully match the called genes, so a read error is possible. The V and J genes are TRBV6-6 and TRBJ2-4; TRBD2 matches 7 bases. The CDR3 loop spans 17 amino acids. Germline assignment: CDR1 MNHNY and CDR2 SVGAGI (reference sequence). The CDR3 reads CASRPRGFAGAQNIQYF. The CDR3 region has the DNA TGTGCCAGCAGACCAAGGGGATTTGCGGGAGCCCAAAACATTCAGTACTTC.

This clonotype was seen ten or more times. The CDR3 loop reads CASSLKLAGNNEQFF. The CDR3 DNA sequence: TGTGCCAGCAGCTTAAAACTAGCGGGGAACAATGAGCAGTTCTTC. The rearrangement links TRBV7-2 to TRBJ2-1; 10 bases line up with TRBD2. The J segment lost 5 bases and the V segment lost 2 bases, leaving 3 bases of the junction unmatched. The CDR3 sequence is 15 residues long. Germline CDR1 SGHTA, CDR2 FQGNSA.

This clonotype was observed a few times. The chain links TRBV20-1 to TRBJ2-5; weak D call: TRBD2 (6 bases). V shed 5 bases and J shed 1 base, with 17 bases lying between them. This CDR3 region has 15 residues. Germline loops: CDR1 DFQATT, CDR2 SNEGSKA (reference sequence). The DNA of the CDR3 is TGCAGTGCTTACCTTAGCGGAGGGCCCCAAGAGACCCAGTACTTC. It translates to CSAYLSGGPQETQYF.

V gene TRBV7-2 combines with J gene TRBJ1-1; 12 nucleotides agree with TRBD1. Germline V gives CDR1 SGHTA, CDR2 FQGNSA. Trimming cost V 1 base and J 4 bases; bases outside gene matches: 7. This CDR3 has 17 residues. CDR3 in DNA: TGTGCCAGCAGCTTAGTGGGGACAGGGGGCAAGGGCACTGAAGCTTTCTTT. Translating gives CASSLVGTGGKGTEAFF.

This sequence joins TRBV7-9 and TRBJ2-1, with TRBD2 identical over 11 bases. This CDR3 spans 18 amino acids. V was pared by 1 base and J by 5 bases, with 10 bases of the junction left unmatched. Germline V gene data show CDR1 as SEHNR and CDR2 as FQNEAQ (reference sequence). The CDR3 sequence: CASSLGGLAGGPNNEQFF. For the CDR3, the DNA is TGTGCCAGCAGCTTAGGTGGATTAGCGGGAGGGCCCAACAATGAGCAGTTCTTC.

The chain is built from TRBV6-1 and TRBJ2-1; 11 nucleotides agree with TRBD2. This CDR3 has 16 amino acids. The germline CDR1 and CDR2 sequences are MNHNS and SASEGT. V trimming: 5 bases; J trimming: 3 bases; junction bases outside the gene matches: 6. For the CDR3, the DNA is TGTGCCAGCAGTTACCATCTAGCGGGAGGCTACAATGAGCAGTTCTTC. Translated: CASSYHLAGGYNEQFF.

The CDR3 loop is CASSLKPLSTGELFF. CDR3 sequence (DNA): TGTGCCAGCAGCTTGAAGCCCTTGAGCACCGGGGAGCTGTTTTTT. V usage is TRBV7-2 and J usage is TRBJ2-2, with D unclear. Germline CDR1 reads SGHTA; CDR2 reads FQGNSA. V lost 3 bases and J lost 4, with 12 bases in between. This CDR3 is built from 15 residues.

The CDR3 spells CASSEIRTGNNEQFF. The CDR3 DNA follows: TGTGCCAGCAGTGAAATAAGGACAGGGAACAATGAGCAGTTCTTC. The chain couples TRBV2 to TRBJ2-1, with 8 bases that match TRBD1. Germline CDR1 is SNHLY and CDR2 is FYNNEI. CDR3 length: 15 amino acids. Unmatched junction bases numbered 5, after V lost 2 bases and J lost 5 bases.

This clonotype has more than one count but fewer than ten. The genes are TRBV6-8 and TRBJ2-2, with D maybe TRBD1 (6 bases). Looked up from germline, CDR1 is MNHGY and CDR2 is SAAAGT. Trimming removed 5 bases at V and 6 bases at J, with 10 bases between. The CDR3 consists of 13 residues. CDR3 coding DNA: TGTGCCAGCAGTAACACAGGGTCCGGGGAGCTGTTTTTT. This codes for CASSNTGSGELFF.

This chain connects TRBV6-2 or TRBV6-3 to TRBJ1-2; D not certain. Germline CDR1 MNHEY, CDR2 SVGEGT. Trimming left V 3 bases short and J 4 bases short, with 12 bases between. The CDR3 consists of 14 residues. The CDR3 loop is CASSYLGGGYGYTF. DNA of the CDR3: TGTGCCAGCAGTTATCTGGGCGGAGGCTATGGCTACACCTTC.

The chain carries TRBV19 and TRBJ2-1; 8 bases match TRBD2. V lost 1 base, J lost 9 bases, and 8 bases stayed unmatched. The CDR3 is made up of 15 amino acids. Germline CDR1 reads LNHDA; CDR2 reads SQIVND (reference sequence). DNA of the CDR3: TGTGCCAGTAGTATAGTTCCGGGAGGGCGGGCTGAGCAGTTCTTC. Its translation: CASSIVPGGRAEQFF.

This clonotype was seen a handful of times. The CDR3 reads CSARRLGQPQHF. In DNA, the CDR3 is TGCAGTGCTAGAAGGCTGGGTCAGCCCCAGCATTTT. The rearrangement links TRBV20-1 to TRBJ1-5; the D is unclear. Looked up from germline, CDR1 is DFQATT and CDR2 is SNEGSKA (reference sequence). CDR3 length equals 12 residues. V lost 2 bases, J lost 6 bases, and 8 bases lay in between.

The rearrangement uses TRBV20-1 and TRBJ2-1, with D hard to call. The CDR3 has 15 residues. V was trimmed by 0 bases and J by 2 bases, leaving 11 bases between them. From germline, CDR1 is DFQATT and CDR2 SNEGSKA (reference sequence). The DNA of the CDR3 is TGCAGTGCTAGAGATAGGGCTTGGGCCTACAATGAGCAGTTCTTC. It yields the protein CSARDRAWAYNEQFF.

The sample holds a few counts of this clonotype. The genes are TRBV7-9 and TRBJ2-5, with TRBD1 matching over 8 bases. The CDR3 totals 14 residues. V was clipped by 5 bases and J by 2 bases; unmatched bases: 4. CDR1 and CDR2 (germline): SEHNR, FQNEAQ (reference sequence). This CDR3 is CASSNTGGQETQYF. DNA for the CDR3: TGTGCCAGCAGCAACACAGGGGGGCAAGAGACCCAGTACTTC.

This clonotype was detected many times. J is TRBJ1-6 and V is TRBV28; tentative D call: TRBD1 (6 bases). This CDR3 comprises 17 residues. Germline V CDR1 and CDR2: MDHEN, SYDVKM. Trimming left V 5 bases short and J 0 bases short, with 14 bases between. The chain's CDR3 is CASSGLDRSSYNSPLHF. CDR3 in DNA: TGTGCCAGCAGTGGGTTAGACAGGAGCTCCTATAATTCACCCCTCCACTTT. Based on the CDR3 plus reference TRBV28 and TRBJ1-6, the full variable domain is DVKVTQSSRYLVKRTGEKVFLECVQDMDHENMFWYRQDPGLGLRLIYFSYDVKMKEKGDIPEGYSVSREKKERFSLILESASTNQTSMYLCASSGLDRSSYNSPLHFGNGTRLTVT.

This clonotype was seen a few times. The chain has TRBV28 and TRBJ1-5, with D maybe TRBD1 (6 bases). Germline V gene data show CDR1 as MDHEN and CDR2 as SYDVKM. This CDR3 has 16 residues. Trimming stripped 5 bases from V and 5 bases from J, with 19 bases between. The CDR3 spells CASSTLKGGTYQPQHF. The CDR3 DNA reads as TGTGCCAGCAGTACCCTGAAGGGAGGGACATATCAGCCCCAGCATTTT.

This clonotype was counted many times. The chain employs TRBV7-2 and TRBJ1-5, with no clear D. The CDR3 sequence is 12 residues long. V shed 2 bases and J shed 1 base, with 0 bases lying between them. CDR1 SGHTA and CDR2 FQGNSA come from the germline V gene. The CDR3 region is CASSLSNQPQHF. The CDR3 DNA is TGTGCCAGCAGCTTAAGCAATCAGCCCCAGCATTTT.

This clonotype was counted a few times. The chain carries TRBV19 and TRBJ1-4; D perhaps matches TRBD1 (5 bases). Trimming stripped 3 bases from V and 8 bases from J, with 19 bases between. Germline V lookup: CDR1 LNHDA, CDR2 SQIVND (reference sequence). The CDR3 spans 16 residues. The DNA of the CDR3 is TGTGCCAGTAGTATTTTCACAGGCTCCCTCGGCGAAAAACTGTTTTTT. Translation gives CASSIFTGSLGEKLFF.

The CDR3 protein is CASSLGSSGSYNEQFF. The CDR3 DNA is TGTGCCAGCAGCTTGGGGTCTAGCGGGTCCTACAATGAGCAGTTCTTC. V is TRBV5-4 and J is TRBJ2-1; 8 nucleotides agree with TRBD2. The trim removed 0 bases at V and 1 base at J, leaving 3 bases unmatched. From germline, CDR1 is SGHNT and CDR2 YYREEE (reference sequence). CDR3 length: 16 amino acids. The whole variable domain, filled in from reference TRBV5-4 and TRBJ2-1, reads ETGVTQSPTHLIKTRGQQVTLRCSSQSGHNTVSWYQQALGQGPQFIFQYYREEENGRGNFPPRFSGLQFPNYSSELNVNALELDDSALYLCASSLGSSGSYNEQFFGPGTRLTVL.

This clonotype was seen only a few times. The chain recombines TRBV24-1 with TRBJ2-1; 12 bases agree with TRBD2. With V trimmed by 3 bases and J by 8 bases, 7 bases remained unmatched. CDR1 and CDR2 (germline): KGHDR, SFDVKD. The CDR3 extends over 16 amino acids. CDR3 region: CATSDQTSGRIDEQFF. In DNA, the CDR3 is TGTGCCACCAGTGATCAGACTAGCGGGAGAATCGATGAGCAGTTCTTC.

At least ten counts were recorded for this clonotype. This sequence joins TRBV7-2 and TRBJ2-1, with 11 bases lining up with TRBD2. The CDR3 loop spans 18 amino acids. Trimming took 1 base from V and 7 from J; bases not matched to a gene: 12. CDR1 SGHTA and CDR2 FQGNSA come from the germline V gene. The CDR3, as DNA: TGTGCCAGCAGCTTAGTCTCCAGACCTAGCGGGAGGTTTAATGAGCAGTTCTTC. Translation gives CASSLVSRPSGRFNEQFF. Supplemented by reference TRBV7-2 and TRBJ2-1, the full variable domain reads GAGVSQSPSNKVTEKGKDVELRCDPISGHTALYWYRQSLGQGLEFLIYFQGNSAPDKSGLPSDRFSAERTGGSVSTLTIQRTQQEDSAVYLCASSLVSRPSGRFNEQFFGPGTRLTVL.